The entry below describes one TCR beta chain. No antigen is known for it. Base qualities are not recorded, but no much larger clone differs from it by a single base. Genomic DNA was isolated from the sorted cells so that the TCRbeta CDR3 region could be sequenced. TCRbeta CDR3 regions were sequenced using the immunoSEQ Assay. This is the immuneACCESS table as TCRdb keeps it, with only in-frame sequences that have V and J called. A part of the clones is gone; compared with another copy, unresolved V genes explain less than half, and the rest is unexplained. The sample data list fewer than 15,000 clones, and over 75% of these were observed just once. The ten largest clonotypes hold approximately 61% of the sample. Measured from the cysteine to the phenylalanine, the CDR3 is 13 residues long. Only CDR3 DNA is held: 39 bases, read in frame from base 1. The germline V gene (reference sequence) sets CDR1 to SEHNR and CDR2 to FQNEAQ. V lost 1 base and J lost 13 bases, and the count of bases not matched to a germline gene is 4.

The sample originates from a study of OX40 agonist ivuxolimab in advanced cancers. The study in broad terms: Ivuxolimab, which targeted the costimulatory receptor OX40 (CD134), was an agonistic, fully human IgG2 monoclonal antibody. Patients were allowed to have had prior anti-PD-1, anti-PD-L1 or anti-CTLA-4 therapy, and 30% to 50% of the dose-escalation patients had previously received checkpoint inhibitors. In the dose-escalation cohort, approximately 82% of patients were male, and the mean age was roughly 56 years with a range of about 23 to 79. The paper reports the monotherapy dose-escalation portion (N of about 51 patients) of the phase I ivuxolimab trial. Peripheral TCRbeta sequencing was intended to test whether TCR sequence diversity was altered and clonal T-cell expansion was caused by ivuxolimab. Intravenous ivuxolimab was administered to patients every 2 weeks at six dose levels: 0.01, 0.1, 0.3, 1.5, 3 and 10 mg/kg. Of the approximately 50 patients in dose escalation, some 20 had hepatocellular carcinoma, some 15 had melanoma, 9 had renal cell carcinoma and 9 had head and neck cancer. Partial responses were achieved by three dose-escalation patients, of whom one had hepatocellular carcinoma and two had cutaneous melanoma. What the study reported, not specific to this receptor: Low levels of normalized T-cell clonal expansion were also seen in some nonresponding patients. Antigen specificity was not determined for the clonally expanded peripheral T cells. At doses from 0.1 to 3.0 mg/kg, clonal expansion was seen in both CD4+ and CD8+ blood T cells between baseline and week 6. In the 0.1-3.0 mg/kg groups, partial responders were among the patients with the lowest normalized peripheral clonal expansion, particularly in CD8+ T cells. After ivuxolimab, expanded clones were on average more numerous among CD8+ T cells than among CD4+ T cells.

Patients with autoimmune disease history or receiving systemic immunosuppression were excluded from the trial. Peripheral blood for TCR sequencing was collected from all dose cohorts at baseline, on cycle 4 day 1, and on cycle 7 day 1. Samples were obtained from an open-label, multicenter, first-in-human phase I dose-escalation trial of ivuxolimab. Adults with locally advanced or metastatic head and neck squamous cell, hepatocellular, melanoma or renal cell carcinoma were enrolled in the trial. Before TCR sequencing, CD4+ T cells and CD8+ T cells from peripheral blood were sorted into separate populations.

The rearranged segments are TRBV7-9 and TRBJ1-6, and 7 bases in between align with TRBD1. The source of this sequence is an adult with an advanced solid tumor such as melanoma, head and neck, liver or kidney cancer. Specimen: CD4+ or CD8+ T cells sorted from blood, collected in a trial of the OX40 agonist ivuxolimab. The CDR3 protein: CASSLEGQRPLHF. The DNA sequence is TGTGCCAGCAGCTTAGAGGGACAGAGGCCCCTCCACTTT.